A single sample is the source of the 9 T cell receptor beta chains below, sequenced in a study of tumor and adjacent non-tumor tissue in lung cancer. A modified ARM-PCR protocol with three rounds of nested PCR amplified TCRbeta. Each CDR3 protein is one row after TCRdb ran MiXCR on the multiplex PCR reads. The repertoire has over 100,000 distinct CDR3 sequences, 62% of them found once; the top ten carry around 19%. No cell sorting was done before RNA was extracted from the tissue. More than 3 cm separated this lung sample from the edge of the tumor. The source material was distant non-tumor lung tissue. The source of these receptors is a man aged 60-69 years with non-small cell lung cancer.

This clonotype was counted only a few times. A clone one base away is much larger, so this may be a read error. The rearrangement uses TRBV6-2 or TRBV6-3 and TRBJ2-7; unclear D gene. In germline, CDR1 is MNHEY, CDR2 SVGEGT. There are 12 residues in the CDR3. CDR3 in DNA: TGTGCCAGCAATTACTCGAAACCCGAGCAGTACTTC. This sequence encodes CASNYSKPEQYF.

The chain joins TRBV12-3 or TRBV12-4 to TRBJ2-3; 9 nucleotides agree with TRBD1. The V and J ends lost 8 bases and 5 bases, in that order; junction bases with no gene match: 14. The CDR3 has 16 residues. CDR3 bases: TGTGCCAGCTGTTCCAGTGACAGGGGGAGTATAGATACGCAGTATTTT. Translated, it gives CASCSSDRGSIDTQYF.

This clonotype was found many times. Here the CDR3 omits its conserved ending phenylalanine or tryptophan, so a read error is the likely source. The DNA is omitted, as the CDR3 cannot be located on it reliably, and the CDR3 follows TCRdb's listing. J is TRBJ2-1 and V is TRBV29-1; TRBD1, as called in the table, went unchecked against the DNA. Germline CDR1 reads SQVTM; CDR2 reads ANQGSEA. Including both end residues, the CDR3 is 11 amino acids long. The CDR3 region is CSAQRGDRVIS.

The sample holds one count of this clonotype. Given a much more abundant clone one base away, this may be a read error. This rearrangement joins TRBV5-6 to TRBJ2-2, with 11 bases aligning to TRBD1. This CDR3 is built from 16 residues. The germline CDR1 and CDR2 sequences are SGHDT and YYEEEE. Here the CDR3 DNA reads TGTTCCAGCAGCGCAGGGACAGGGGGTAACACCGGGGAGCTGTTTTTT. Amino acid sequence: CSSSAGTGGNTGELFF.

Of note for this clonotype: The junction differs from germline at one of its ends, possibly a read error. The chain recombines TRBV6-2 or TRBV6-3 with TRBJ1-2; D is unresolved. The CDR3 has 15 amino acids. Germline V gene data show CDR1 as MNHEY and CDR2 as SVGEGT. Written as DNA, the CDR3 is TGTGTCAGCAGAAAACGGAGAGGGCAAGGCGGCGACTACACCTTC. Protein: CVSRKRRGQGGDYTF.

On this clonotype: The junction departs from the called germline gene at one end, perhaps through a read error. V is TRBV10-2 and J is TRBJ2-7; maybe TRBD1 (6 bases). Germline V CDR1 and CDR2: WSHSY, SAAADI. The CDR3 length is 17 residues. CDR3 in DNA: TGCGCCAACAGTGGGTCGTTTGGACAGCCGATCATCTACGAGCAGTACTTC. This sequence encodes CANSGSFGQPIIYEQYF.

This clonotype was observed at least ten times. A much larger clone lies one base from this, so it may be a read error. This sequence joins TRBV11-3 and TRBJ2-1; 9 nucleotides align to TRBD2. J was trimmed by 8 bases and V by 5 bases; bases with no gene match: 10. This CDR3 has 15 amino acids. Germline loops: CDR1 SGHNT, CDR2 YENEEA. CDR3 coding DNA: TGTGCCAGCAGCGTAAGAGCGGGAGGACAGCATGAGCAGTTCTTC. Residues: CASSVRAGGQHEQFF.

Turning to this clonotype: This may arise from a read error, as a much more abundant clone is one base away. V is TRBV12-3 or TRBV12-4 and J is TRBJ1-5; a possible D gene is TRBD1 (6 bases). CDR3 size: 14 residues. The CDR3 protein is CASSSRTANQPKHF. In DNA, the CDR3 is TGTGCCAGCAGTTCCCGGACAGCAAATCAGCCCAAGCATTTT.

Note on this clonotype: This could be a read error, since a much larger clone is one nucleotide away. The gene calls are TRBV6-1 and TRBJ1-1; no reliable D call. This CDR3 region has 12 residues. Germline CDR1 and CDR2: MNHNS and SASEGT. CDR3 residues: CASKQRFTEASF. In nucleotides, the CDR3 is TGTGCCTCCAAACAGAGATTCACTGAAGCTTCCTTT.